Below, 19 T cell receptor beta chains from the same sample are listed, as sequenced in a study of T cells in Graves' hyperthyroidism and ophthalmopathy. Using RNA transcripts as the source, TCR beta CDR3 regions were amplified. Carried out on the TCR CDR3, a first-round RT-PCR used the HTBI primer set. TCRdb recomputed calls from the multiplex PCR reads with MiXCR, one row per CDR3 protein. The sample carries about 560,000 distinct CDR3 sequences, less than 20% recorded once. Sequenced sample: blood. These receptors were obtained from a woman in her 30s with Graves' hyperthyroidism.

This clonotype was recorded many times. CDR3 DNA: TGTGCCAGCAGCCCCCTAGCGGGAATCGTCTACAATGAGCAGTTCTTC. Protein product: CASSPLAGIVYNEQFF. The chain joins TRBV28 to TRBJ2-1; 9 positions match TRBD2. The CDR3 is 16 residues long. Per the germline V gene, CDR1 is MDHEN and CDR2 is SYDVKM. With V trimmed by 6 bases and J by 3 bases, 9 bases remained unmatched. Using reference TRBV28 and TRBJ2-1 for the parts outside the CDR3, the full variable domain is DVKVTQSSRYLVKRTGEKVFLECVQDMDHENMFWYRQDPGLGLRLIYFSYDVKMKEKGDIPEGYSVSREKKERFSLILESASTNQTSMYLCASSPLAGIVYNEQFFGPGTRLTVL.

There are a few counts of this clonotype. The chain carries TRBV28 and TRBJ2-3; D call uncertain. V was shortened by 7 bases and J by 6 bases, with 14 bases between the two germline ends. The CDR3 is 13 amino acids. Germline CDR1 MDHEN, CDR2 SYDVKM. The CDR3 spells CASKEENPDTQYF. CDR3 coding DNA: TGTGCCAGCAAAGAGGAGAACCCGGATACGCAGTATTTT.

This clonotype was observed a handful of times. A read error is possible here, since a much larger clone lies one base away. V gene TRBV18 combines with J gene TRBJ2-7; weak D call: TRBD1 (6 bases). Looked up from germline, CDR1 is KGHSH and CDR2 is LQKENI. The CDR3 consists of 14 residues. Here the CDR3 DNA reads TGTGCCAGCTCACCACTGACGGGACACTACGAGCAGCACTTC. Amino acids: CASSPLTGHYEQHF.

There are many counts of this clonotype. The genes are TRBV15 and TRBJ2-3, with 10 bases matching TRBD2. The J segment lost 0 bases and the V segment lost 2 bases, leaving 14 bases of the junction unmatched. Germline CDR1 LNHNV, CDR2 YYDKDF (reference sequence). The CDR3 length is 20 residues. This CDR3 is CATSRNKLAGPWDSTDTQYF. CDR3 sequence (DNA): TGTGCCACCAGCAGAAATAAACTAGCGGGGCCGTGGGATAGCACAGATACGCAGTATTTT.

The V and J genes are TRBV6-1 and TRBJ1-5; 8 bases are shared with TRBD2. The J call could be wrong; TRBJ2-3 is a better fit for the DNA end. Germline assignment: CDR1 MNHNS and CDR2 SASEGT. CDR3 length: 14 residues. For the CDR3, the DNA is TGTGCCAGCAGTGAAGCGGTGGCGGGAGGCCCCCAGTATTTT. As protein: CASSEAVAGGPQYF.

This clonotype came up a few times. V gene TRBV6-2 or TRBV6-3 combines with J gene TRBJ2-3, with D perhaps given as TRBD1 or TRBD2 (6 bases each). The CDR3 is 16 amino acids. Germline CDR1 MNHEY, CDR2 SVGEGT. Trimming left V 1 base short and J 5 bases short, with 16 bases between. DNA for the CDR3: TGTGCCAGCAGTTACTTGAGGGGGGACCGCAGAGATACGCAGTATTTT. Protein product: CASSYLRGDRRDTQYF.

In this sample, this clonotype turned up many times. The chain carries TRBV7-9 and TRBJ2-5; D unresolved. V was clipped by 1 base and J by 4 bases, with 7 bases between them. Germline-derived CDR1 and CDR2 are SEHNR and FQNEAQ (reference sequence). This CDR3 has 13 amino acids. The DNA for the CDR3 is TGTGCCAGCAGCTTAGGTCACGGAGAGACCCAGTACTTC. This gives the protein CASSLGHGETQYF. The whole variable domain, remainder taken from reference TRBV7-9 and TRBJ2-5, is DTGVSQNPRHKITKRGQNVTFRCDPISEHNRLYWYRQTLGQGPEFLTYFQNEAQLEKSRLLSDRFSAERPKGSFSTLEIQRTEQGDSAMYLCASSLGHGETQYFGPGTRLLVL.

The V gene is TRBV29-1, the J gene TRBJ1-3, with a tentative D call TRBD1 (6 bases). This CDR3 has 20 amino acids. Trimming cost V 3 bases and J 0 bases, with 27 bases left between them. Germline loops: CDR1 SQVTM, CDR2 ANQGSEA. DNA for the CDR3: TGCAGCGTTGAGGTTTCCCAACTACGGGACATCTCGAGCTCTGGAAACACCATATATTTT. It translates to CSVEVSQLRDISSSGNTIYF.

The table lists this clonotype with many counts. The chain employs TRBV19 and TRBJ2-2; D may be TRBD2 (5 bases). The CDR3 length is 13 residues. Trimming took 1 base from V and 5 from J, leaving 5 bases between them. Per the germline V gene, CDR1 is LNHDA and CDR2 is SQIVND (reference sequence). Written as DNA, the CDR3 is TGTGCCAGTAGTATAGGACTAACCGGGGAGCTGTTTTTT. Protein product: CASSIGLTGELFF.

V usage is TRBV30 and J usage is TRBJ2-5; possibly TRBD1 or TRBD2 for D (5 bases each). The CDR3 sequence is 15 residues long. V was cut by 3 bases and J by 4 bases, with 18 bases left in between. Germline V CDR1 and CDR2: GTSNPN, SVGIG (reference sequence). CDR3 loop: CAWRGGVGAGETQYF. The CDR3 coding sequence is TGTGCCTGGAGGGGTGGAGTAGGGGCGGGAGAGACCCAGTACTTC.

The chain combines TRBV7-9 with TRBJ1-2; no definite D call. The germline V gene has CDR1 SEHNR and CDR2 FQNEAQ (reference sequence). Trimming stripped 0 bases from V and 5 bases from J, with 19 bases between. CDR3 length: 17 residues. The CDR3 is CASSLAGDYPNSYGYTF. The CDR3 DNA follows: TGTGCCAGCAGCTTAGCGGGAGACTACCCCAATTCTTATGGCTACACCTTC. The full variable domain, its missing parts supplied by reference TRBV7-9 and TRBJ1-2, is DTGVSQNPRHKITKRGQNVTFRCDPISEHNRLYWYRQTLGQGPEFLTYFQNEAQLEKSRLLSDRFSAERPKGSFSTLEIQRTEQGDSAMYLCASSLAGDYPNSYGYTFGSGTRLTVV.

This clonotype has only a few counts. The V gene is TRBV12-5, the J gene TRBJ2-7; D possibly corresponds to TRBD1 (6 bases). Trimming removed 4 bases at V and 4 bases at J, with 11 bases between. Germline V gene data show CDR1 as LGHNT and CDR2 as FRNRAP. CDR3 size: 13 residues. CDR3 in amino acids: CASGSPGDYEQYF. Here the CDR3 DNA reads TGTGCTAGTGGTTCCCCAGGGGATTACGAGCAGTACTTC.

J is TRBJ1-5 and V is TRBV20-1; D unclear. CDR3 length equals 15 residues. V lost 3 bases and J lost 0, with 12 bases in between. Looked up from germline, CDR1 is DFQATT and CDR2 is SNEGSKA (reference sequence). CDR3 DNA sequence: TGCAGTGCTAGGGGCGGGGAGACTAGCAATCAGCCCCAGCATTTT. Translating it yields CSARGGETSNQPQHF.

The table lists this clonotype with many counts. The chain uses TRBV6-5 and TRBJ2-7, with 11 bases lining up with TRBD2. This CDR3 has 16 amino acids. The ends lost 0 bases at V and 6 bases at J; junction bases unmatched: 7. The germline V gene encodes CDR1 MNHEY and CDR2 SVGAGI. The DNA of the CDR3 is TGTGCCAGCAGTTACTCGAGGACTAGCGGGCTTAGCGAGCAGTACTTC. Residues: CASSYSRTSGLSEQYF.

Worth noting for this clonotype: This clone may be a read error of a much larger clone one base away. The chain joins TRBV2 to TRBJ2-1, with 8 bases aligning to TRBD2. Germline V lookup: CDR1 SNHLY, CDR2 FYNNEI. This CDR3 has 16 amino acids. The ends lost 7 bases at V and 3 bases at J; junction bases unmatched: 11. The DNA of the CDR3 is TGTGCCAGCAACTCCATTATAAGCGGGAGCTACAATGAGCAGTTCTTC. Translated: CASNSIISGSYNEQFF.

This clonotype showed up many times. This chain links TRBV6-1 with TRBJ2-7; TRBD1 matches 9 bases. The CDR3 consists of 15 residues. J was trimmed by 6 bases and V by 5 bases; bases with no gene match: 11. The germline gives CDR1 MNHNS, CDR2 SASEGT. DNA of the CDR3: TGTGCCAGCAGTTATACCGGGACAGGGTCGCGCGAGCAGTACTTC. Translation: CASSYTGTGSREQYF.

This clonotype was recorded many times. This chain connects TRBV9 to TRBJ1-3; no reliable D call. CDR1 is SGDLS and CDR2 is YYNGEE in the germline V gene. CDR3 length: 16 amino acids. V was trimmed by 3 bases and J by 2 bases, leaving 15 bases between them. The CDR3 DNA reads TGTGCCAGCAGCGCCTCCCAAGAGATCGCTGGAAACACCATATATTTT. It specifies CASSASQEIAGNTIYF.

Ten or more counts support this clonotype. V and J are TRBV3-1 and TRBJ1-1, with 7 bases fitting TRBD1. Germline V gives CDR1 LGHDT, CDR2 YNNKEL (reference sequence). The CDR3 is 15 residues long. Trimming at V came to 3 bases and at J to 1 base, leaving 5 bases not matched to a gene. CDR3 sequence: CASSHSDRSNTEAFF. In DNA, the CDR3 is TGTGCCAGCAGCCACTCGGACAGGTCGAACACTGAAGCTTTCTTT.

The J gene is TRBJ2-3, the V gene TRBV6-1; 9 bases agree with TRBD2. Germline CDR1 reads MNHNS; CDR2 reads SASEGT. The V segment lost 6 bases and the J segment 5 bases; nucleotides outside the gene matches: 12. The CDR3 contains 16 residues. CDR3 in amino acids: CASSRAGGRAGDTQYF. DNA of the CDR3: TGTGCCAGCAGCCGGGCTGGCGGGAGGGCCGGAGATACGCAGTATTTT.